One and the same sample provided the 23 T cell receptor beta chains below, sequenced in a study of OX40 agonist ivuxolimab in advanced cancers. Clones were read by immunoSEQ multiplex PCR, and TCRdb kept only the in-frame ones, dropping some. Among around 35,000 clones listed, about four fifths were seen once. The starting material was CD4+ or CD8+ T cells sorted from blood, obtained in a trial of the OX40 agonist ivuxolimab. These TCRs come from an adult with an advanced solid tumor such as melanoma, head and neck, liver or kidney cancer.

The chain combines TRBV5-6 with TRBJ2-3, with D perhaps TRBD2 (6 bases). Germline V gives CDR1 SGHDT, CDR2 YYEEEE. CDR3 length: 14 residues. V was shortened by 4 bases and J by 0 bases, with 9 bases between the two germline ends. The CDR3 DNA is TGTGCCAGCAGCCCGAGCGGGAGCACAGATACGCAGTATTTT. The encoded protein is CASSPSGSTDTQYF. Combining the CDR3 with reference TRBV5-6 and TRBJ2-3 gives the whole variable domain DAGVTQSPTHLIKTRGQQVTLRCSPKSGHDTVSWYQQALGQGPQFIFQYYEEEERQRGNFPDRFSGHQFPNYSSELNVNALLLGDSALYLCASSPSGSTDTQYFGPGTRLTVL.

The rearrangement links TRBV27 to TRBJ1-2; TRBD1 is a possible D gene (5 bases). Trimming took off 6 bases at V and 0 bases at J, with 23 bases between the two ends. The CDR3 totals 18 residues. Germline CDR1 is MNHEY and CDR2 is SMNVEV (reference sequence). The CDR3 nucleotides are TGTGCCAGCAGCCGGGACCCAAAGCCCCTTAAAGCTAACTATGGCTACACCTTC. Residues: CASSRDPKPLKANYGYTF.

Here the CDR3 DNA reads TGCAGCGTTGTGTCTTCGCTCCATCCCAGTGGCTACACCTTC. It translates to CSVVSSLHPSGYTF. The chain combines TRBV29-1 with TRBJ1-2; D gene uncertain. The germline CDR1 and CDR2 sequences are SQVTM and ANQGSEA. Trimming left V 4 bases short and J 7 bases short, with 19 bases between. The CDR3 totals 14 residues.

V gene TRBV9 combines with J gene TRBJ1-1; 9 positions match TRBD1. This CDR3 spans 17 amino acids. V lost 0 bases to trimming and J lost 1 base; unmatched junction nucleotides: 7. CDR1 is SGDLS, CDR2 YYNGEE, per germline. The CDR3 loop reads CASSVVGPGQGNTEAFF. The CDR3 DNA sequence: TGTGCCAGCAGCGTAGTGGGACCGGGACAGGGGAACACTGAAGCTTTCTTT.

The chain employs TRBV6-1 and TRBJ2-7; D is possibly TRBD1 or TRBD2 (5 bases each). CDR3 length: 12 residues. Trimming stripped 7 bases from V and 8 bases from J, with 15 bases between. Per the germline V gene, CDR1 is MNHNS and CDR2 is SASEGT. CDR3 sequence (DNA): TGTGCCAGCACCCTTTGGGACCAACAGCAGTACTTC. This sequence encodes CASTLWDQQQYF.

The chain recombines TRBV7-9 with TRBJ2-7; TRBD2 agrees at 11 bases. The CDR3 is 17 residues long. Germline V gives CDR1 SEHNR, CDR2 FQNEAQ (reference sequence). The ends lost 5 bases at V and 1 base at J; junction bases unmatched: 10. The chain's CDR3 is CASSPTVLAGASYEQYF. The CDR3 DNA reads as TGTGCCAGCAGCCCAACCGTACTAGCGGGGGCGTCCTACGAGCAGTACTTC.

This chain links TRBV2 with TRBJ1-4, with 7 bases identical to TRBD1. Per the germline V gene, CDR1 is SNHLY and CDR2 is FYNNEI. The trim removed 8 bases at V and 8 bases at J, leaving 17 bases unmatched. This CDR3 has 16 amino acids. CDR3 DNA: TGTGCCAGCTCGCCGCAGGGGGGTACGGCAAAGGAAAAACTGTTTTTT. As protein: CASSPQGGTAKEKLFF.

The chain combines TRBV2 with TRBJ2-1; tentative D call: TRBD2 (7 bases). The CDR3 spans 15 residues. Germline V gene data show CDR1 as SNHLY and CDR2 as FYNNEI. With 7 bases removed from V and 5 bases from J, the gap between germline ends came to 18 bases. CDR3 region: CASNRLAGVHNEQFF. In nucleotides, the CDR3 is TGTGCCAGCAATAGACTAGCAGGGGTACACAATGAGCAGTTCTTC.

The chain recombines TRBV27 with TRBJ2-1; 14 bases map to TRBD2. Germline V CDR1 and CDR2: MNHEY, SMNVEV (reference sequence). V was pared by 5 bases and J by 9 bases, with 12 bases of the junction left unmatched. The CDR3 spans 17 residues. The CDR3 DNA reads TGTGCCAGCAGTCTCCTAGGACTAGCGGGGGGCCTTCGTGAGCAGTTCTTC. Protein: CASSLLGLAGGLREQFF.

The chain has TRBV5-1 and TRBJ2-5, with a tentative D call TRBD1 (5 bases). The CDR3 runs 14 residues. The V gene's germline CDR1 is SGHRS and CDR2 YFSETQ. The ends were cut back, 0 bases at V and 7 bases at J, with 13 bases in the middle. In DNA form, the CDR3 reads TGCGCCAGCAGCTTGGATGTAGGGGCTGGGACCCAGTACTTC. Translating it yields CASSLDVGAGTQYF.

The V call is TRBV7-9, the J call TRBJ2-3, with D unresolved. Between the trimmed V and J ends, which lost 1 base and 3 bases, there was a span of 2 bases. The CDR3 totals 12 residues. CDR1 is SEHNR, CDR2 FQNEAQ, per germline (reference sequence). CDR3 nucleotide sequence: TGTGCCAGCAGCTTAGGAACAGATACGCAGTATTTT. It specifies CASSLGTDTQYF. Looking up the rest from reference TRBV7-9 and TRBJ2-3 gives the full variable domain: DTGVSQNPRHKITKRGQNVTFRCDPISEHNRLYWYRQTLGQGPEFLTYFQNEAQLEKSRLLSDRFSAERPKGSFSTLEIQRTEQGDSAMYLCASSLGTDTQYFGPGTRLTVL.

The CDR3 sequence: CASSASIETEKLFF. CDR3 DNA: TGTGCCAGCAGCGCTTCCATCGAGACTGAAAAACTGTTTTTT. V and J are TRBV11-2 and TRBJ1-4; D is unresolved. The CDR3 length is 14 residues. V lost 5 bases, J lost 7 bases, and 14 bases lay in between. The germline CDR1 and CDR2 sequences are SGHAT and FQNNGV.

This chain uses TRBV7-2 with TRBJ1-6; possibly TRBD1 for D (5 bases). CDR3 size: 15 residues. V lost 2 bases and J 5 bases, leaving 10 bases between the germline ends. The germline V gene encodes CDR1 SGHTA and CDR2 FQGNSA. The CDR3 protein is CASSLFGGDNSPLHF. CDR3 sequence (DNA): TGTGCCAGCAGCTTATTTGGGGGGGATAATTCACCCCTCCACTTT. Full variable domain (rest looked up from reference TRBV7-2 and TRBJ1-6): GAGVSQSPSNKVTEKGKDVELRCDPISGHTALYWYRQSLGQGLEFLIYFQGNSAPDKSGLPSDRFSAERTGGSVSTLTIQRTQQEDSAVYLCASSLFGGDNSPLHFGNGTRLTVT.

The chain couples TRBV11-2 to TRBJ2-5; 9 nucleotides line up with TRBD2. The J segment lost 4 bases and the V segment lost 2 bases, leaving 2 bases of the junction unmatched. CDR1 and CDR2 from the germline V gene are SGHAT and FQNNGV. CDR3 length: 14 amino acids. CDR3 in DNA: TGTGCCAGCAGCTTAAATAGCGGGGGAGAGACCCAGTACTTC. Translated, it gives CASSLNSGGETQYF.

The J gene is TRBJ1-1, the V gene TRBV4-3; D unresolved. V was clipped by 5 bases and J by 7 bases, with 23 bases between them. This CDR3 is 16 amino acids long. CDR1 is LGHNA and CDR2 is YSLEER in the germline V gene. The CDR3 DNA sequence: TGCGCCAGCAGCATGCACCCCGAGGTTTGGTTGCGTGAAGCTTTCTTT. Protein sequence: CASSMHPEVWLREAFF.

This rearrangement joins TRBV6-5 to TRBJ1-2; tentative D call: TRBD1 (5 bases). CDR3 length equals 12 residues. CDR1 and CDR2 (germline): MNHEY, SVGAGI. V dropped 10 bases and J dropped 3 bases, with 12 bases sitting between them. The CDR3 sequence is CAINRIYYGYTF. The CDR3 nucleotides are TGTGCCATCAACAGGATTTACTATGGCTACACCTTC.

The chain combines TRBV6-5 with TRBJ2-2; D remains ambiguous. The CDR3 totals 13 residues. V was shortened by 6 bases and J by 0 bases, with 5 bases between the two germline ends. Germline lookup yields CDR1 MNHEY and CDR2 SVGAGI. The CDR3 DNA is TGTGCCAGCAGACGCGCGAACACCGGGGAGCTGTTTTTT. Translated: CASRRANTGELFF.

In this sample, this clone turned up a few times. The V and J genes are TRBV2 and TRBJ1-1, with D uncertain. The V end was cut by 1 base, the J end by 1 base, with 19 bases between. The CDR3 runs 18 residues. CDR1 is SNHLY and CDR2 is FYNNEI in the germline V gene. Here the CDR3 DNA reads TGTGCCAGCAGTGAAGGGATCCGGGTGAGAGCAGAGAACACTGAAGCTTTCTTT. This codes for CASSEGIRVRAENTEAFF.

In its sample, this clone was seen once. This chain links TRBV5-1 with TRBJ1-4, with unresolved D. With 1 base removed from V and 11 bases from J, the gap between germline ends came to 15 bases. Germline CDR1 reads SGHRS; CDR2 reads YFSETQ. The CDR3 runs 14 residues. The CDR3 spells CASSLSGVGMKLFF. The CDR3 bases are TGCGCCAGCAGCTTGAGCGGGGTGGGGATGAAACTGTTTTTT.

The rearrangement uses TRBV28 and TRBJ1-2; 7 bases align to TRBD1. Germline values: CDR1 MDHEN, CDR2 SYDVKM. J gave up 4 bases and V 6 bases, and 14 bases lay outside the gene matches. CDR3 length: 16 residues. CDR3 in DNA: TGTGCCAGCAGCAGTGGGACAGTAGGGAGCCTCTATGGCTACACCTTC. Residues: CASSSGTVGSLYGYTF.

The V and J genes are TRBV29-1 and TRBJ1-1; D gene unclear. The CDR3 runs to 11 residues. In germline, CDR1 is SQVTM, CDR2 ANQGSEA. Between the trimmed V and J ends, which lost 6 bases and 0 bases, there was a span of 5 bases. CDR3 nucleotides: TGCAGCGTCCGGTTGAACACTGAAGCTTTCTTT. Its translation: CSVRLNTEAFF.

This chain links TRBV6-5 with TRBJ2-2; D not resolved. Germline V gene lookup returns CDR1 MNHEY and CDR2 SVGAGI. This CDR3 is 15 amino acids long. Between the trimmed V and J ends, which lost 3 bases and 0 bases, there was a span of 8 bases. The CDR3 is CASSYSWSNTGELFF. The CDR3 nucleotides are TGTGCCAGCAGTTATTCCTGGTCGAACACCGGGGAGCTGTTTTTT.

The rearrangement links TRBV4-3 to TRBJ2-3; 12 nucleotides agree with TRBD2. Germline trimming cut 0 bases from V and 0 bases from J; bases unmatched to any gene: 10. This CDR3 is 20 amino acids long. The V gene's germline CDR1 is LGHNA and CDR2 YSLEER. CDR3 bases: TGCGCCAGCAGCCAAGACCTGGGACTAGCGGGCTTCTCTAGCACAGATACGCAGTATTTT. Encoded protein: CASSQDLGLAGFSSTDTQYF.